These 11 T cell receptor beta chains were all obtained from the same sample, sequenced in a study of cytomegalovirus exposure and HLA in healthy donors. It was with 60 Vbeta and 13 Jbeta primers that the PCR ran. Assay: immunoSEQ multiplex PCR; the TCRdb copy retains only in-frame clones and omits some. The table includes about 67,000 clones, about four fifths detected once. The sequenced sample was PBMCs. These receptors originate from a woman in her 30s in good health and CMV-seronegative.

This chain links TRBV11-2 with TRBJ2-2; no clear D gene. This CDR3 is 14 amino acids long. The V gene lost 0 bases and the J gene lost 4 bases, with 6 bases spanning the gap. The germline V gene has CDR1 SGHAT and CDR2 FQNNGV. The CDR3 loop is CASSLEWATGELFF. DNA for the CDR3: TGTGCCAGCAGCTTAGAATGGGCCACCGGGGAGCTGTTTTTT.

The chain couples TRBV15 to TRBJ2-1; 12 bases align to TRBD2. V dropped 2 bases and J dropped 10; count of bases not matched to a gene: 3. Germline lookup yields CDR1 LNHNV and CDR2 YYDKDF (reference sequence). The CDR3 loop spans 14 amino acids. For the CDR3, the DNA is TGTGCCACCAGCAGACTAGCGGGAGGGGGAGAGCAGTTCTTC. Translation gives CATSRLAGGGEQFF.

V usage is TRBV30 and J usage is TRBJ1-5, with D maybe TRBD1 (6 bases). The CDR3 is 13 residues long. Looked up from germline, CDR1 is GTSNPN and CDR2 is SVGIG (reference sequence). The ends were cut back, 0 bases at V and 5 bases at J, with 8 bases in the middle. For the CDR3, the DNA is TGTGCCTGGAGTGTACAGGGAGATCAGCCCCAGCATTTT. This translates into CAWSVQGDQPQHF. Together with reference TRBV30 and TRBJ1-5, the CDR3 gives the full variable domain: SQTIHQWPATLVQPVGSPLSLECTVEGTSNPNLYWYRQAAGRGLQLLFYSVGIGQISSEVPQNLSASRPQDRQFILSSKKLLLSDSGFYLCAWSVQGDQPQHFGDGTRLSIL.

A few counts support this clone. V usage is TRBV4-2 and J usage is TRBJ2-3, with D unresolved. V gave up 0 bases and J gave up 0 bases, with 7 bases separating them. The CDR3 is made up of 15 amino acids. Looked up from germline, CDR1 is LGHNA and CDR2 is YNFKEQ. The CDR3 loop reads CASSQEYGSTDTQYF. The CDR3 DNA follows: TGTGCCAGCAGCCAAGAGTACGGTAGCACAGATACGCAGTATTTT.

The chain is built from TRBV5-1 and TRBJ2-7; D possibly corresponds to TRBD1 (5 bases). Trimming pared 0 bases from V and 2 bases from J, leaving 9 bases between. The CDR3 spans 14 residues. Germline V CDR1 and CDR2: SGHRS, YFSETQ. CDR3 in DNA: TGCGCCAGCAGCTTGGAACAGGATCCCTACGAGCAGTACTTC. Translated, it gives CASSLEQDPYEQYF.

V is TRBV7-6 and J is TRBJ1-4; TRBD1 matches 11 bases. Germline V gene data show CDR1 as SGHVS and CDR2 as FNYEAQ. The CDR3 runs 16 residues. V lost 2 bases and J lost 4; bases outside the gene matches: 3. CDR3 DNA: TGTGCCAGCAGCTTAACCGGGACAGGGGGTAATGAAAAACTGTTTTTT. Its protein is CASSLTGTGGNEKLFF.

The rearrangement joins TRBV28 to TRBJ1-6; 9 nucleotides match TRBD1. V lost 5 bases to trimming and J lost 7 bases; unmatched junction nucleotides: 6. The CDR3 length is 15 residues. Germline assignment: CDR1 MDHEN and CDR2 SYDVKM. This CDR3 is CASSPTGTGNSPLHF. CDR3 bases: TGTGCCAGCAGTCCCACCGGGACAGGGAATTCACCCCTCCACTTT.

The rearrangement uses TRBV19 and TRBJ2-3; D unresolved. The CDR3 sequence is 13 residues long. In germline, CDR1 is LNHDA, CDR2 SQIVND (reference sequence). Trimming removed 3 bases at V and 6 bases at J, with 10 bases between. In DNA, the CDR3 is TGTGCCAGTAGTATCCGGGTCGGTGATACGCAGTATTTT. Its translation is CASSIRVGDTQYF.

V gene TRBV20-1 combines with J gene TRBJ2-1; TRBD2 might be the D (6 bases). This CDR3 region has 11 residues. Germline assignment: CDR1 DFQATT and CDR2 SNEGSKA (reference sequence). Trimming removed 8 bases at V and 3 bases at J, with 8 bases between. The CDR3 is CSYGGYNEQFF. Here the CDR3 DNA reads TGCAGTTACGGGGGCTACAATGAGCAGTTCTTC.

The chain links TRBV5-8 to TRBJ2-1; 7 positions agree with TRBD2. Germline V lookup: CDR1 SGHTS, CDR2 YDEGEE. The CDR3 sequence is 15 residues long. V lost 0 bases and J lost 6; bases outside the gene matches: 6. Written as DNA, the CDR3 is TGTGCCAGCAGCTTGGAACTAGCGAGGGGCAATGAGCAGTTCTTC. Translation: CASSLELARGNEQFF.

This clone was observed a handful of times. This chain uses TRBV30 with TRBJ1-1; a possible D gene is TRBD1 (5 bases). V lost 3 bases and J 0 bases, leaving 14 bases between the germline ends. Germline lookup yields CDR1 GTSNPN and CDR2 SVGIG (reference sequence). The CDR3 totals 15 residues. For the CDR3, the DNA is TGTGCCTGGAGGGGGCCCCCGGTTGTGAACACTGAAGCTTTCTTT. It is translated as CAWRGPPVVNTEAFF. Based on the CDR3 plus reference TRBV30 and TRBJ1-1, the full variable domain is SQTIHQWPATLVQPVGSPLSLECTVEGTSNPNLYWYRQAAGRGLQLLFYSVGIGQISSEVPQNLSASRPQDRQFILSSKKLLLSDSGFYLCAWRGPPVVNTEAFFGQGTRLTVV.